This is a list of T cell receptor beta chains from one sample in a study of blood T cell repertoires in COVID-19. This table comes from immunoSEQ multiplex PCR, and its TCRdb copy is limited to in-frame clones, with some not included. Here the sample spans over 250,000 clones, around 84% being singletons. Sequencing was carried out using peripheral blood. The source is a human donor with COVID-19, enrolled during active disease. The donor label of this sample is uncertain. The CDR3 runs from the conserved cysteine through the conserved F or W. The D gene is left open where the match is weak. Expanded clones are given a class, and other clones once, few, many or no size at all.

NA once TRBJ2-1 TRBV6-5 TGTGCCAGCATGGGGACCGGGGGGCACAATGAGCAGTTCTTC CASMGTGGHNEQFF
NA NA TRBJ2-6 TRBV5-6 TGTGCCAGCAGACTCGGGGCCAACGTCCTGACTTTC CASRLGANVLTF
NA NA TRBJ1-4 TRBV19 TGTGCCAGTTCTGGACAGAGGGAAAAACTGTTTTTT CASSGQREKLFF
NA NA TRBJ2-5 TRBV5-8 TGTGCCAGCAGCTTGGTAGGGGCACCTGTGCGAGAGACCCAGTACTTC CASSLVGAPVRETQYF
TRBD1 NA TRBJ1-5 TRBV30 TGTGCCTGGGGCGACAGGGAGAATCAGCCCCAGCATTTT CAWGDRENQPQHF
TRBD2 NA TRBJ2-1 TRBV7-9 TGTGCCAGCAGTTCATCCGGGACTAGCGGATCAAATGAGCAGTTCTTC CASSSSGTSGSNEQFF
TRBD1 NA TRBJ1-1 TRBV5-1 TGCGCCAGCAGCCCCCTCTCGACAGGGAAGAACACTGAAGCTTTCTTT CASSPLSTGKNTEAFF
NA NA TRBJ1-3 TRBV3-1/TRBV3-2 TGTGCCAGCAGCCAATTTACAAGCTCTGGAAACACCATATATTTT CASSQFTSSGNTIYF
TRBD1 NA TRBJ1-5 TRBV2 TGTGCCAGCAGTGTTGGGACAGGGGGCGGGCAGCCCCAGCATTTT CASSVGTGGGQPQHF
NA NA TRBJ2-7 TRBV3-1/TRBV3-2 TGTGCCAGCAGCCAAGATTTCGAGGTCTACGAGCAGTACTTC CASSQDFEVYEQYF
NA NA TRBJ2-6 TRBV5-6 TGTGCCAGCAGCTTGGCAGGGTATAGGGCTGGGGCCAACGTCCTGACTTTC CASSLAGYRAGANVLTF
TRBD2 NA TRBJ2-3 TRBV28 TGTGCCAGCATTGCTAGCGGGATGGATACGCAGTATTTT CASIASGMDTQYF
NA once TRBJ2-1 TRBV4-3 TGCGCCAGCAGCCAAGACGCGGGGAGCTCCTACAATGAGCAGTTCTTC CASSQDAGSSYNEQFF
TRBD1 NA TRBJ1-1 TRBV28 TGTGCCAGCAGTGAGACAGGGGTGGACACTGAAGCTTTCTTT CASSETGVDTEAFF
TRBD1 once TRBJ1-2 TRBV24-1 TGTGCCACCAGTGAGCCTATAGGGGGCAGCTACACCTTC CATSEPIGGSYTF
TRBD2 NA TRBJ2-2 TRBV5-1 TGCGCCAGCAGCTGGACTAGCGGGAGAGCTGACGGGGAGCTGTTTTTT CASSWTSGRADGELFF
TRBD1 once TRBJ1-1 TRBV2 TGTGCCAGCAGCGAGCAGGGACAGGGTGAAGCTTTCTTT CASSEQGQGEAFF
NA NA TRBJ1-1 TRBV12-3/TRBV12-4 TGTGCCAGCCCACGGGGGGGGGACACTGAAGCTTTCTTT CASPRGGDTEAFF
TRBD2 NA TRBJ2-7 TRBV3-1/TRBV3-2 TGTGCCAGCAGCCAAGATCAAGGAACGGGGGGGTACTTC CASSQDQGTGGYF
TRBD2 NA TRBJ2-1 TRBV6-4 TGTGCCAGCAGTGATGGACTAGCGGGAGGGGACGATGAGCAGTTCTTC CASSDGLAGGDDEQFF
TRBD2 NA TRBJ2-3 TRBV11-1 TGTGCCAGCAGCGCAGGAATTGGCGGGAGTACAGATACGCAGTATTTT CASSAGIGGSTDTQYF
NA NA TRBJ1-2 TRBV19 TGTGCCAGTAGTATAGGCCGGGGGGGCTCAGATGGCTACACCTTC CASSIGRGGSDGYTF
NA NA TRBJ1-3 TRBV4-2 TGTGCCAGCAGCCAAACTGGGGGGAGGGCTGGAAACACCATATATTTT CASSQTGGRAGNTIYF
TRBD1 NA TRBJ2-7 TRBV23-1 TGCGCCAGCAGTCAATCCACACGACTCCGGGACAGGGGTGTTTTCTTC CASSQSTRLRDRGVFF
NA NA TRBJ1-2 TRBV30 TGTGCCTGGAGTGTACTTCGGAGCTATGGCTACACCTTC CAWSVLRSYGYTF
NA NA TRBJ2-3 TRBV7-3 TGTGCCAGCAGCGCCATCCCCAGCGAGAGCACAGATACGCAGTATTTT CASSAIPSESTDTQYF
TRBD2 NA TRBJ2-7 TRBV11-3 TGTGCCAGCAGCCAGTTTCGTGGTAGCGGGAGCCACGAGCAGTACTTC CASSQFRGSGSHEQYF
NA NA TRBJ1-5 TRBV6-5 TGTGCCAGCAGCCCGGGTGCGGCGAGCAATCAGCCCCAGCATTTT CASSPGAASNQPQHF
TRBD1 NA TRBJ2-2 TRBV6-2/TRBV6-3 TGTGCCAGCAGTTACTCCCGGGACAGGGGGGTCACCGGGGAGCTGTTTTTT CASSYSRDRGVTGELFF
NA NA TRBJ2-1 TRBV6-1 TGTGCCAGCAGTGAAGAGAGTTACGGGTACAATGAGCAGTTCTTC CASSEESYGYNEQFF
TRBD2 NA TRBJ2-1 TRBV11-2 TGTGCCAGCAGCTTTAGTATAGTAGCGGGAGGGCCCCTCGATGAGCAGTTCTTC CASSFSIVAGGPLDEQFF
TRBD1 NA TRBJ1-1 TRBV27 TGTGCCAGCAGTGCGGGACAGTGGGTGAACACTGAAGCTTTCTTT CASSAGQWVNTEAFF
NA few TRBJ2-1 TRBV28 TGTGCCAGCAGTTTCCGACACCGTGGTGCCTACAATGAGCAGTTCTTC CASSFRHRGAYNEQFF
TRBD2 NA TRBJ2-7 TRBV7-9 TGTGCCAGCAGCTTAACTAGCGGGCCCTCCTACGAGCAGTACTTC CASSLTSGPSYEQYF
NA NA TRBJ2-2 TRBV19 TGTGCCAGTACCCTCCAGGGCGCGAACACCGGGGAGCTGTTTTTT CASTLQGANTGELFF
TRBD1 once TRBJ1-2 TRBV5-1 TGCGCCAGCAGCTTTGGACAGGATCCTTCTAACTATGGCTACACCTTC CASSFGQDPSNYGYTF
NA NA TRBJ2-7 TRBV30 TGTGCCTGGACAGATACCTACGAGCAGTACTTC CAWTDTYEQYF
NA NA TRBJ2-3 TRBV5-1 TGCGCCAGCAGCGCGGGACGGACCCCTCAAGTCACAGATACGCAGTATTTT CASSAGRTPQVTDTQYF
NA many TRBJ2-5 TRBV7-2 TGTGCCAGCAGCCTAGCTCTCGGTGGGGGCGGGGGGACCCAGTACTTC CASSLALGGGGGTQYF
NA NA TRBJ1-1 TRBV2 TGTGCCAGCAGTTTTGAGAAGACTGAAGCTTTCTTT CASSFEKTEAFF
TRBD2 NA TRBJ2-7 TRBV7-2 TGTGCCAGCAGCTTATTGAGTAGCGGGAGTTACGAGCAGTACTTC CASSLLSSGSYEQYF
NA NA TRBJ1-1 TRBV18 TGTGCCAGCTCACCAGCAGGGCAGAACACTGAAGCTTTCTTT CASSPAGQNTEAFF
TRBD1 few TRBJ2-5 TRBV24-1 TGTGCCACCAGTGACACCCGGACAGGGCCAGAGACCCAGTACTTC CATSDTRTGPETQYF
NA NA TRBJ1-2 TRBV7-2 TGTGCCAGCAGCTTACAGGGAGGGGAGGTATACCTGGGCTATGGCTACACCTTC CASSLQGGEVYLGYGYTF
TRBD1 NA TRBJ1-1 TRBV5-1 TGCGCCAGCAGCTTGGCGGGACAGGGAGCGAACACTGAAGCTTTCTTT CASSLAGQGANTEAFF
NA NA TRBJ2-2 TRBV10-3 TGTGCCAGCAAGGGGGACCTCACGGGGGAGCTGTTTTTT CASKGDLTGELFF
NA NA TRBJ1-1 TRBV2 TGTGCCAGCAGTGACCCCCAGGGAGGTGAGGGAGTATTGAACACTGAAGCTTTCTTT CASSDPQGGEGVLNTEAFF
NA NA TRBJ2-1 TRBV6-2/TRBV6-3 TGTGCCAGCAGTTACCTTCGGAGCGCCGAGCAGTTCTTC CASSYLRSAEQFF
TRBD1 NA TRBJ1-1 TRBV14 TGTGCCAGCAGCCAAGATTTGGTTCAGGGGGAGGCTTTCTTT CASSQDLVQGEAFF
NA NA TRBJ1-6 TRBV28 TGTGCCAGCAGTTTATCAGGGGAAGTTTCACCCCTCCACTTT CASSLSGEVSPLHF
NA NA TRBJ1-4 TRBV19 TGTGCCAGTAGTATAACGGCAACTAATGAAAAACTGTTTTTT CASSITATNEKLFF
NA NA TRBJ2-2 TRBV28 TGTGCCAGCAGTTTGGGCAGTCCTACCGGGGAGCTGTTTTTT CASSLGSPTGELFF
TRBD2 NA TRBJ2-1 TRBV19 TGTGCCAGTAGTTTGCGGGGGTACAATGAGCAGTTCTTC CASSLRGYNEQFF
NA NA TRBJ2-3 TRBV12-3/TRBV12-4 TGTGCCAGCAGTTTAGGGCCGAGGGATACGCAGTATTTT CASSLGPRDTQYF
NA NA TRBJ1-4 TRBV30 TGTGCCTGGAGTACCTCACGGGTTAGCGGTGAAAAACTGTTTTTT CAWSTSRVSGEKLFF
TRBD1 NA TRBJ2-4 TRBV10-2 TGCGCCAGCAGTGAGTCGGACAGGGGAGGTCGGCGGTACTTC CASSESDRGGRRYF
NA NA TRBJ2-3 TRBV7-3 TGTGCCAGCAGCTTAAGCCCGGCAGATACGCAGTATTTT CASSLSPADTQYF
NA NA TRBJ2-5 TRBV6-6 TGTGCCAGCAGTTACCGGGGAGGATCTAAAGAGACCCAGTACTTC CASSYRGGSKETQYF
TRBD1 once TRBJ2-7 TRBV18 TGTGCCAGCTCACCTTTGGGACAGGACAACGAGCAGTACTTC CASSPLGQDNEQYF
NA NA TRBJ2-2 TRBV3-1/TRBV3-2 TGTGCCAGCAGCCAAGTGATCCCCGGGAACACCGGGGAGCTGTTTTTT CASSQVIPGNTGELFF